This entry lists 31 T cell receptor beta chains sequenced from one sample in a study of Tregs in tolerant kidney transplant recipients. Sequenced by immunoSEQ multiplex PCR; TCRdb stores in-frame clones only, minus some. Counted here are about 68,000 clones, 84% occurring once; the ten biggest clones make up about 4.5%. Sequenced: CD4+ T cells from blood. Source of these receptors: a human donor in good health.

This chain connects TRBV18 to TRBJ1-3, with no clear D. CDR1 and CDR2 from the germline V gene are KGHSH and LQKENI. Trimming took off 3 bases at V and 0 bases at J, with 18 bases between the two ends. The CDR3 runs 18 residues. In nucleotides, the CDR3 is TGTGCCAGCTCACCTCGGGATCGAGTTAACTTCTCTGGAAACACCATATATTTT. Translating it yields CASSPRDRVNFSGNTIYF.

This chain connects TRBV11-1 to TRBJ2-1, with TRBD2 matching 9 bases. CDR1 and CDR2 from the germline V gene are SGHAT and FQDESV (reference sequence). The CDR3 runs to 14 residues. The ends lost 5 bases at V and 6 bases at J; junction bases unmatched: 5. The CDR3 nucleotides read TGTGCCAGCAGCGCAGGACTAGCGAGCAATGAGCAGTTCTTC. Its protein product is CASSAGLASNEQFF. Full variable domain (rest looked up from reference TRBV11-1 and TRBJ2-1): EAEVAQSPRYKITEKSQAVAFWCDPISGHATLYWYRQILGQGPELLVQFQDESVVDDSQLPKDRFSAERLKGVDSTLKIQPAELGDSAMYLCASSAGLASNEQFFGPGTRLTVL.

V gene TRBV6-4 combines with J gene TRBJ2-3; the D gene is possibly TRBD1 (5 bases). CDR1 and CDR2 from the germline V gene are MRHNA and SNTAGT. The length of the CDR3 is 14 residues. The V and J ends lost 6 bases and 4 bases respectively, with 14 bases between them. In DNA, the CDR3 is TGTGCCAGCAGCCGGACAAACGGCCCAGATACGCAGTATTTT. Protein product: CASSRTNGPDTQYF.

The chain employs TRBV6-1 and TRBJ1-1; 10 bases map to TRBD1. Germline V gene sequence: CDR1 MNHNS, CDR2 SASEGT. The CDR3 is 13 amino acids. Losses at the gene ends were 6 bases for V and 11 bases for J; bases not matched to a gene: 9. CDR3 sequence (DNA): TGTGCCAGCAGGGACAGGGGGTATAGCGAGGCTTTCTTT. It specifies CASRDRGYSEAFF.

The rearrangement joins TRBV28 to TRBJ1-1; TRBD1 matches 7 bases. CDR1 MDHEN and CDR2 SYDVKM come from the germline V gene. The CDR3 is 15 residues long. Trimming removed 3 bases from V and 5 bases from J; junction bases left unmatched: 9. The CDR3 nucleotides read TGTGCCAGCAGTTTGCCAGGGGGAAGGGGTACTGAAGCTTTCTTT. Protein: CASSLPGGRGTEAFF.

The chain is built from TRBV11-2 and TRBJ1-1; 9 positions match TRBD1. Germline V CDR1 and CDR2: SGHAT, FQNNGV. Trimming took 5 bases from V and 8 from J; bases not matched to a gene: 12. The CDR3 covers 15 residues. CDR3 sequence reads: CASSAMTGGMAEAFF. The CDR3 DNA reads TGTGCCAGCAGCGCTATGACAGGGGGAATGGCCGAAGCTTTCTTT.

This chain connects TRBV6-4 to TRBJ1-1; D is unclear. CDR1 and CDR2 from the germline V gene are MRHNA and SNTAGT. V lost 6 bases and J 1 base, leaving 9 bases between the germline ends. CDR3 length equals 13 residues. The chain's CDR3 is CASSLRPNTEAFF. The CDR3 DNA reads TGTGCCAGCAGCTTAAGACCGAACACTGAAGCTTTCTTT.

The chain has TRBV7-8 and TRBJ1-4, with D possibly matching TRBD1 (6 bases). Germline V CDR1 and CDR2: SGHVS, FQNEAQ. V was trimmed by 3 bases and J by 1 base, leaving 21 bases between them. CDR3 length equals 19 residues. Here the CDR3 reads CASSLGVPDRIKTNEKLFF. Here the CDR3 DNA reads TGTGCCAGCAGCTTGGGGGTCCCCGACAGGATAAAAACTAATGAAAAACTGTTTTTT.

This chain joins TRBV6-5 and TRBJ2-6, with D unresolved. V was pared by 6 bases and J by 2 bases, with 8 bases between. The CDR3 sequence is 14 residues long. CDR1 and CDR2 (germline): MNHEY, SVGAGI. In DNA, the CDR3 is TGTGCCAGCAGGGTCCGGACTGGGGCCAACGTCCTGACTTTC. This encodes CASRVRTGANVLTF.

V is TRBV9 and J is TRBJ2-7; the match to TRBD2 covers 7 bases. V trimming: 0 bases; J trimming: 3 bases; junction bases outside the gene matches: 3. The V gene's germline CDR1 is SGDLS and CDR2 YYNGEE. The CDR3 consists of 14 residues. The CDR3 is CASSVDSSGYEQYF. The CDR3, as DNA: TGTGCCAGCAGCGTAGATTCTAGCGGCTACGAGCAGTACTTC.

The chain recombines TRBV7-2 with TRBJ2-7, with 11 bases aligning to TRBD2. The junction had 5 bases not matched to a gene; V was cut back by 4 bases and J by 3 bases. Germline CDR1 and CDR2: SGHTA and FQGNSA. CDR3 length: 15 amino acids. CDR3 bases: TGTGCCAGCAGCTACACTAGCGGGAGTTTCTACGAGCAGTACTTC. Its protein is CASSYTSGSFYEQYF.

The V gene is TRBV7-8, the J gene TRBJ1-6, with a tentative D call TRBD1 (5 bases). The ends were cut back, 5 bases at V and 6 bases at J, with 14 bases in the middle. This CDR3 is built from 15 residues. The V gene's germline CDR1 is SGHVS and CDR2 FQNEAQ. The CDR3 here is CASSLIGGANSPLHF. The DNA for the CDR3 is TGTGCCAGCAGCCTGATTGGGGGAGCTAATTCACCCCTCCACTTT.

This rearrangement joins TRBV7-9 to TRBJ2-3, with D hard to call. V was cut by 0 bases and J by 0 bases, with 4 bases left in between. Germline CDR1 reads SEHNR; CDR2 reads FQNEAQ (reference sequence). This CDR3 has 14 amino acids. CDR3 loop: CASSLASSTDTQYF. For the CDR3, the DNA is TGTGCCAGCAGCTTAGCCAGTAGCACAGATACGCAGTATTTT. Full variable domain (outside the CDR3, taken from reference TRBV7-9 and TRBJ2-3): DTGVSQNPRHKITKRGQNVTFRCDPISEHNRLYWYRQTLGQGPEFLTYFQNEAQLEKSRLLSDRFSAERPKGSFSTLEIQRTEQGDSAMYLCASSLASSTDTQYFGPGTRLTVL.

This CDR3 is CASSLDVRSGGGTGQETQYF. CDR3 nucleotide sequence: TGTGCCAGCAGCTTAGATGTGCGTAGCGGGGGCGGCACAGGCCAAGAGACCCAGTACTTC. The J gene is TRBJ2-5, the V gene TRBV11-3; 9 bases agree with TRBD2. CDR3 length equals 20 residues. The germline V gene encodes CDR1 SGHNT and CDR2 YENEEA. Losses at the gene ends were 0 bases for V and 1 base for J; bases not matched to a gene: 15. Full variable domain (remainder filled in from reference TRBV11-3 and TRBJ2-5): EAGVVQSPRYKIIEKKQPVAFWCNPISGHNTLYWYLQNLGQGPELLIRYENEEAVDDSQLPKDRFSAERLKGVDSTLKIQPAELGDSAVYLCASSLDVRSGGGTGQETQYFGPGTRLLVL.

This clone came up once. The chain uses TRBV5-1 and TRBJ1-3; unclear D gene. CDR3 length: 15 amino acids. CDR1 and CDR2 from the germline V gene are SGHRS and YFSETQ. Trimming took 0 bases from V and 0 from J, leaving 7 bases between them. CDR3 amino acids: CASSLDGHSGNTIYF. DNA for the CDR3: TGCGCCAGCAGCTTGGACGGGCACTCTGGAAACACCATATATTTT.

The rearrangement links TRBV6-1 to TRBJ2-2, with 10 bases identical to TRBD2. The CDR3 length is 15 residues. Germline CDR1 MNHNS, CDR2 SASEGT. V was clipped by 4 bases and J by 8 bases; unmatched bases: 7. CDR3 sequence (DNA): TGTGCCAGCAGTGTGTCTAGCGGGAGTCGGGGGGAGCTGTTTTTT. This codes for CASSVSSGSRGELFF.

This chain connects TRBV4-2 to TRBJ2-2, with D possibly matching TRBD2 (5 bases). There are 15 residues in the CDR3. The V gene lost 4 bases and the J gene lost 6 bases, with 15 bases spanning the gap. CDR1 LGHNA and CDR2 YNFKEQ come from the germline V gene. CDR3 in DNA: TGTGCCAGCAGCCCCGAACTAGATGCCGCCGGGGAGCTGTTTTTT. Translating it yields CASSPELDAAGELFF.

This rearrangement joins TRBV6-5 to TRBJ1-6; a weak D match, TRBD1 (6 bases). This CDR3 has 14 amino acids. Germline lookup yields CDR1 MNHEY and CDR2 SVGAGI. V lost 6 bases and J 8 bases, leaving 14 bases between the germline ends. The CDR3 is CASSRTVEYSPLHF. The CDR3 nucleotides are TGTGCCAGCAGCCGGACAGTCGAGTATTCACCCCTCCACTTT.

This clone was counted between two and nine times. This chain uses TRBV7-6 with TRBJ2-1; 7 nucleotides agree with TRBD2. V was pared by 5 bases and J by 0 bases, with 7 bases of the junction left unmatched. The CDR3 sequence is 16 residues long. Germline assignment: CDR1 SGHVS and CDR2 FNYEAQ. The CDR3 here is CASSGSGPSSYNEQFF. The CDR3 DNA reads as TGTGCCAGCAGCGGTAGCGGGCCCAGCTCCTACAATGAGCAGTTCTTC.

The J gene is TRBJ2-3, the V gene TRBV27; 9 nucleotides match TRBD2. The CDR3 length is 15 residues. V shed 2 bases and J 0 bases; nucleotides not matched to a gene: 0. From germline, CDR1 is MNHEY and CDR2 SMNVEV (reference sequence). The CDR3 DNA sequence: TGTGCCAGCAGTTTAGCGGGAGGGAGCACAGATACGCAGTATTTT. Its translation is CASSLAGGSTDTQYF.

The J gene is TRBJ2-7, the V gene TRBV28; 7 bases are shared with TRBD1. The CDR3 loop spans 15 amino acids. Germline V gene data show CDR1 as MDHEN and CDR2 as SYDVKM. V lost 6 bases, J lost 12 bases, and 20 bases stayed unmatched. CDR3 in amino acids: CASSTPTGISITWYF. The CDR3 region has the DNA TGTGCCAGCAGCACCCCGACAGGGATCTCCATAACGTGGTACTTC.

DNA of the CDR3: TGCAGCGTCACATTGACTGTATTGAACACTGAAGCTTTCTTT. It translates to CSVTLTVLNTEAFF. The chain recombines TRBV29-1 with TRBJ1-1; D uncertain. The CDR3 consists of 14 residues. CDR1 and CDR2 (germline): SQVTM, ANQGSEA. V was pared by 6 bases and J by 0 bases, with 14 bases between.

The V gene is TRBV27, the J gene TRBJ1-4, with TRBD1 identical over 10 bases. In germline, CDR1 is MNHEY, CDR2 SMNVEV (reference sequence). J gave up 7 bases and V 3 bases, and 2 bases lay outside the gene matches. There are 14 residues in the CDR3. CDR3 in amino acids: CASSFGTGVEKLFF. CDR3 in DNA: TGTGCCAGCAGTTTTGGGACAGGGGTTGAAAAACTGTTTTTT.

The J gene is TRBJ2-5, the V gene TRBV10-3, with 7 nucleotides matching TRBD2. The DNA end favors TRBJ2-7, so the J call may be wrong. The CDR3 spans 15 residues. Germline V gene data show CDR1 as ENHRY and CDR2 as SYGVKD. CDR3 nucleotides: TGTGCCATCAGTGCGGGCGGGGGATCTAGCTACGAGCAGTACTTC. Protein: CAISAGGGSSYEQYF.

Here the CDR3 reads CASSLLEAIQETQYF. CDR3 bases: TGTGCCAGCAGCTTACTTGAGGCTATCCAAGAGACCCAGTACTTC. The chain employs TRBV7-9 and TRBJ2-5, with D uncertain. The ends were cut back, 2 bases at V and 1 base at J, with 11 bases in the middle. CDR3 length: 15 residues. CDR1 SEHNR and CDR2 FQNEAQ come from the germline V gene (reference sequence).

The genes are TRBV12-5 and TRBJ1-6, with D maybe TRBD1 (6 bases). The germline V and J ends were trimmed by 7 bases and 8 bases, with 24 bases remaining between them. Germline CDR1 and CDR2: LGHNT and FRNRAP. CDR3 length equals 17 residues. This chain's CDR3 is CASALPPTGLGYSPLHF. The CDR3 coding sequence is TGTGCTAGTGCCCTCCCCCCTACAGGGCTCGGGTATTCACCCCTCCACTTT.

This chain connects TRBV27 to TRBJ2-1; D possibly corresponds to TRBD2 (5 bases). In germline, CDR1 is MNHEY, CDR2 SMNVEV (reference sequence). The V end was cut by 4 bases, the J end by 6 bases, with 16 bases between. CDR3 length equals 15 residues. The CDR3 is CASSSEAPRGNEQFF. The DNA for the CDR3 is TGTGCCAGCAGTTCAGAGGCCCCACGGGGCAATGAGCAGTTCTTC.

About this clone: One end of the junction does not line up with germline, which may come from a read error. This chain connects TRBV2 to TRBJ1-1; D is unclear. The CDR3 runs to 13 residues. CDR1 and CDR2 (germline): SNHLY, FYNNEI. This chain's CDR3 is CATSTVSNTEAFF. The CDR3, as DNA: TGTGCCACCAGTACAGTTTCGAACACTGAAGCTTTCTTT.

The CDR3 DNA sequence: TGCGCCAGCAGCTTGGAATGGACAGGGCATGGCTACACCTTC. Its translation is CASSLEWTGHGYTF. The chain has TRBV5-1 and TRBJ1-2, with 8 bases fitting TRBD1. V shed 0 bases and J 6 bases; nucleotides not matched to a gene: 4. The germline V gene encodes CDR1 SGHRS and CDR2 YFSETQ. This CDR3 spans 14 amino acids. Supplemented by reference TRBV5-1 and TRBJ1-2, the full variable domain reads KAGVTQTPRYLIKTRGQQVTLSCSPISGHRSVSWYQQTPGQGLQFLFEYFSETQRNKGNFPGRFSGRQFSNSRSEMNVSTLELGDSALYLCASSLEWTGHGYTFGSGTRLTVV.

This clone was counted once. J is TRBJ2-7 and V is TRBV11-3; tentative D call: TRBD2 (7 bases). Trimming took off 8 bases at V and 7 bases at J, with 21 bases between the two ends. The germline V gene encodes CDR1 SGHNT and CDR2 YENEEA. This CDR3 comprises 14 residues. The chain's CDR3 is CASGRGASQSEQYF. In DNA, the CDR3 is TGTGCCAGCGGCCGGGGGGCCAGTCAGTCGGAGCAGTACTTC.

In DNA form, the CDR3 reads TGTGCCAGCAGTTTCCTCCCTGCCTATGGCTACACCTTC. It is translated as CASSFLPAYGYTF. The V call is TRBV27, the J call TRBJ1-2; D unclear. Trimming left V 3 bases short and J 4 bases short, with 9 bases between. Germline assignment: CDR1 MNHEY and CDR2 SMNVEV (reference sequence). The CDR3 has 13 amino acids.